The next 8 T cell receptor beta chains were all read from a single sample in a study of shared clonotypes between healthy human individuals. Sequencing was performed with immunoSEQ multiplex PCR; in TCRdb, only in-frame clones are kept and a portion is missing. The sample has about 2.1 million clones; over 85% are singletons. CD8 cells regarded as naive lacked CD45RO, were positively chosen for CCR7, and omitted terminally differentiated effector memory CD45RA+ cells. Sample: naive CD8+ T cells from PBMCs. These receptors came from a man in his late teens or twenties in good health. Some clones in this sample may be carry-over from other donors' samples.

The chain combines TRBV19 with TRBJ2-1, with D possibly TRBD1 on 5 matching bases. The V gene's germline CDR1 is LNHDA and CDR2 SQIVND (reference sequence). Trimming stripped 5 bases from V and 0 bases from J, with 11 bases between. This CDR3 has 15 residues. The CDR3 loop is CASSDRQSSYNEQFF. The CDR3 nucleotides read TGTGCCAGTAGTGACCGACAGAGCTCCTACAATGAGCAGTTCTTC.

This chain connects TRBV11-3 to TRBJ1-2; possible D gene TRBD1, 5 bases. Trimming took 1 base from V and 3 from J, leaving 12 bases between them. Germline V gene sequence: CDR1 SGHNT, CDR2 YENEEA. The CDR3 runs 15 residues. The CDR3 spells CASSLVHGADYGYTF. CDR3 bases: TGTGCCAGCAGCTTAGTTCACGGGGCAGACTATGGCTACACCTTC. Full variable domain (remainder filled in from reference TRBV11-3 and TRBJ1-2): EAGVVQSPRYKIIEKKQPVAFWCNPISGHNTLYWYLQNLGQGPELLIRYENEEAVDDSQLPKDRFSAERLKGVDSTLKIQPAELGDSAVYLCASSLVHGADYGYTFGSGTRLTVV.

The rearrangement links TRBV4-1 to TRBJ1-1; 7 positions match TRBD1. J was trimmed by 5 bases and V by 4 bases; bases with no gene match: 4. This CDR3 is built from 13 residues. Germline lookup yields CDR1 MGHRA and CDR2 YSYEKL. The DNA of the CDR3 is TGCGCCAGCAGCCGAGGGACAGAGACTGAAGCTTTCTTT. Its protein product is CASSRGTETEAFF.

The chain uses TRBV28 and TRBJ2-5; maybe TRBD2 (5 bases). This CDR3 has 13 amino acids. V lost 2 bases to trimming and J lost 7 bases, with 11 bases between them. From germline, CDR1 is MDHEN and CDR2 SYDVKM. The CDR3 here is CASSLRTLGTQYF. The CDR3 region has the DNA TGTGCCAGCAGTTTAAGGACTCTGGGGACCCAGTACTTC.

J is TRBJ2-1 and V is TRBV6-5; a possible D gene is TRBD2 (5 bases). This CDR3 is built from 14 residues. Trimming shortened V by 8 bases and J by 7 bases, and 18 bases separated the two germline ends. The germline gives CDR1 MNHEY, CDR2 SVGAGI. The CDR3 nucleotides read TGTGCCAGCCAAGGCGCGGTCAGGAGGAATGAGCAGTTCTTC. Translation: CASQGAVRRNEQFF.

The V gene is TRBV4-1, the J gene TRBJ2-1; possibly TRBD1 for D (6 bases). Trimming stripped 4 bases from V and 4 bases from J, with 23 bases between. CDR3 length: 18 amino acids. The germline V gene has CDR1 MGHRA and CDR2 YSYEKL. In DNA form, the CDR3 reads TGCGCCAGCAGCCCATACTCTGTGGACAGCCCGAAGTACAATGAGCAGTTCTTC. This gives the protein CASSPYSVDSPKYNEQFF.

The chain couples TRBV6-1 to TRBJ2-1; 8 nucleotides align to TRBD2. Germline V lookup: CDR1 MNHNS, CDR2 SASEGT. The CDR3 has 18 amino acids. Trimming cost V 2 bases and J 2 bases; bases outside gene matches: 11. The CDR3 here is CASSELLGGLGPYNEQFF. The CDR3 DNA is TGTGCCAGCAGTGAACTGCTAGGGGGACTAGGGCCCTACAATGAGCAGTTCTTC.

The chain carries TRBV27 and TRBJ1-4; D is undetermined. V lost 8 bases to trimming and J lost 0 bases, with 7 bases between them. CDR3 length: 13 amino acids. Germline V gives CDR1 MNHEY, CDR2 SMNVEV (reference sequence). The CDR3: CASFDATNEKLFF. In DNA, the CDR3 is TGTGCCAGCTTTGACGCAACTAATGAAAAACTGTTTTTT.